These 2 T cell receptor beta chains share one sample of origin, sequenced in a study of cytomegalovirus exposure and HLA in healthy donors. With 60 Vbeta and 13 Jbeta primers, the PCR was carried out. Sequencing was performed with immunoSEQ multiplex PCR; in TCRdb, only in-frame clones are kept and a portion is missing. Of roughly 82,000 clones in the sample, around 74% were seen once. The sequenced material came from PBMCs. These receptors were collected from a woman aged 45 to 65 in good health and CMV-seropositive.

The CDR3 DNA reads as TGTGCCTGGAGTCGGGAGCTGAACACTGAAGCTTTCTTT. Protein product: CAWSRELNTEAFF. The chain is built from TRBV30 and TRBJ1-1; no clear D gene. This CDR3 spans 13 amino acids. V lost 2 bases to trimming and J lost 0 bases, with 7 bases between them. The germline gives CDR1 GTSNPN, CDR2 SVGIG (reference sequence).

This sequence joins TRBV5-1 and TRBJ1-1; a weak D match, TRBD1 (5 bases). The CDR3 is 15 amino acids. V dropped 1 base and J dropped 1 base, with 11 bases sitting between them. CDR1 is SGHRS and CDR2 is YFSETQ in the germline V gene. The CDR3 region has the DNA TGCGCCAGCAGCTTGTTTCAGGGTGGGAACACTGAAGCTTTCTTT. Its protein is CASSLFQGGNTEAFF.